The next 2 T cell receptor beta chains were all read from a single sample in a study of shared T cell receptors in the human thymus. TCRdb's copy holds only in-frame clones and misses some; the assay was immunoSEQ multiplex PCR. The table lists hundreds of thousands of clones, 87% of them singletons, with about 0.0094% in the top ten. The same data also contributed to another study, on human thymus T cells.

The sample taken for sequencing was thymocytes. The receptors originated from a boy younger than two with a congenital heart defect.

The rearrangement links TRBV27 to TRBJ2-7; TRBD2 matches 13 bases. The junction had 12 bases not matched to a gene; V was cut back by 6 bases and J by 4 bases. Per germline, CDR1 MNHEY and CDR2 SMNVEV (reference sequence). The CDR3 is 17 residues long. CDR3 amino acids: CASRQYGTSGIRYEQYF. The CDR3 DNA reads as TGTGCCAGCAGACAATACGGGACTAGCGGGATAAGGTACGAGCAGTACTTC.

J is TRBJ2-7 and V is TRBV6-1; the match to TRBD2 covers 14 bases. The junction had 5 bases not matched to a gene; V was cut back by 0 bases and J by 1 base. The CDR3 runs to 18 residues. Germline loops: CDR1 MNHNS, CDR2 SASEGT. The CDR3 reads CASSEAGTSGRHSYEQYF. The CDR3 nucleotides are TGTGCCAGCAGTGAAGCGGGGACTAGCGGGAGACATTCCTACGAGCAGTACTTC.